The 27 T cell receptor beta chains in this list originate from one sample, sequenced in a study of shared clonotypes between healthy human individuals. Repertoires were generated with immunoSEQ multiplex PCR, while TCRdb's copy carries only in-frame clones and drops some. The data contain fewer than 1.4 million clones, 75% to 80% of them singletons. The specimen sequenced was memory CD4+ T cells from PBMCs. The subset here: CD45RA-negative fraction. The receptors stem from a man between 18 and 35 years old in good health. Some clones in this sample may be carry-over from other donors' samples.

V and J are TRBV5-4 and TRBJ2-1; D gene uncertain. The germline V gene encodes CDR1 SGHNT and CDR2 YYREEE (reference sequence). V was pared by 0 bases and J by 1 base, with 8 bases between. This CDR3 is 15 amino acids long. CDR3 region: CASSLVYSSYNEQFF. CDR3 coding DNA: TGTGCCAGCAGCTTGGTCTACTCGTCCTACAATGAGCAGTTCTTC.

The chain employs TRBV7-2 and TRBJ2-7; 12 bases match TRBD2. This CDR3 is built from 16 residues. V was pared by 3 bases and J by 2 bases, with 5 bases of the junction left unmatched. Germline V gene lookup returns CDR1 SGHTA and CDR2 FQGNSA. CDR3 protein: CASSFPRTSGTYEQYF. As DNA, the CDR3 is TGTGCCAGCAGCTTCCCCCGGACTAGCGGGACCTACGAGCAGTACTTC.

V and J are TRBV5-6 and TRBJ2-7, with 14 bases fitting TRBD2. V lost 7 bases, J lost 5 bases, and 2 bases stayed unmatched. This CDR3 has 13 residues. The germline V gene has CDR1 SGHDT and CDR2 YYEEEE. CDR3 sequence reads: CASGLAGGNEQYF. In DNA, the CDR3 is TGTGCCAGCGGACTAGCGGGAGGAAACGAGCAGTACTTC.

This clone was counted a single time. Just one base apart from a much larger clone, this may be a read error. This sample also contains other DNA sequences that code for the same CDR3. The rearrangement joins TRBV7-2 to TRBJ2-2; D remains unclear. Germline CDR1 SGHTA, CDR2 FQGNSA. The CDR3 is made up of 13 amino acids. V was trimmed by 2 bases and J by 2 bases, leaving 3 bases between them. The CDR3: CASSLLNTGELFF. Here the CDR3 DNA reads TGTGCCAGCAGCTTACTTAACACCGGGGAGCTGTTTTTT.

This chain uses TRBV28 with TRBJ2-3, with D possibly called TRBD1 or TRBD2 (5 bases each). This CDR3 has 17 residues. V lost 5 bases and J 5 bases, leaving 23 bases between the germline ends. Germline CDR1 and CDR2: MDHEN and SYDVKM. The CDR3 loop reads CASSPRQWSGAEDTQYF. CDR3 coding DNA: TGTGCCAGCAGTCCCAGACAGTGGAGCGGAGCGGAAGATACGCAGTATTTT.

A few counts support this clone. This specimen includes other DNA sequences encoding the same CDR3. CDR3: CASSYGETQYF. CDR3 in DNA: TGTGCCAGCAGTTACGGGGAGACCCAGTACTTC. The chain combines TRBV6-6 with TRBJ2-5; unclear D gene. The V end lost 2 bases, the J end lost 5 bases, and 3 bases lay between the germline ends. Germline V gene sequence: CDR1 MNHNY, CDR2 SVGAGI (reference sequence). This CDR3 is 11 amino acids long.

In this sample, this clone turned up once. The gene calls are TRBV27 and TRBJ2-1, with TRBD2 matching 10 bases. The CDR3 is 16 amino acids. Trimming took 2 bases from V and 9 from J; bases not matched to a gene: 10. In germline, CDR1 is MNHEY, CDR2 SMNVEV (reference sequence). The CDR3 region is CASSLQAAGGPFEQFF. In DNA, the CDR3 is TGTGCCAGCAGTTTACAGGCAGCGGGAGGGCCTTTTGAGCAGTTCTTC.

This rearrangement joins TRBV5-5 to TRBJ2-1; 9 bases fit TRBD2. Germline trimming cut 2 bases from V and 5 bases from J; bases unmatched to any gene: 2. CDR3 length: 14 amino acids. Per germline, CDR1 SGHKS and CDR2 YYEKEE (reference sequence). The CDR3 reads CASSFLAGNNEQFF. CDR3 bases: TGTGCCAGCAGCTTCCTAGCGGGGAACAATGAGCAGTTCTTC.

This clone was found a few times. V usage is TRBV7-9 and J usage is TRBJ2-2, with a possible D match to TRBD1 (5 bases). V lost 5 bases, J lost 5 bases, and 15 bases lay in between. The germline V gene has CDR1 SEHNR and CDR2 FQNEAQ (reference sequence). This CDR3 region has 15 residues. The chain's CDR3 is CASSRRTGETGELFF. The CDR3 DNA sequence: TGTGCCAGCAGCCGCCGAACAGGAGAAACCGGGGAGCTGTTTTTT.

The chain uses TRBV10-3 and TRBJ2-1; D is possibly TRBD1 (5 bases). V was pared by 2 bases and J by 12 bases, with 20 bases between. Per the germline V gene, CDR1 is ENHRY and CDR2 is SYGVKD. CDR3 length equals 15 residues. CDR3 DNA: TGTGCCATCAGTGAGACGCTGATGAGTTCAAGGGGGCAGTTCTTC. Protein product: CAISETLMSSRGQFF.

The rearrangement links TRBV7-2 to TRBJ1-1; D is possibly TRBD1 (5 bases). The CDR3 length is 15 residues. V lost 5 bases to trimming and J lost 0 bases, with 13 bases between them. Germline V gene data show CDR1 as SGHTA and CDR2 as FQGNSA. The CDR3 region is CASSPRTSMNTEAFF. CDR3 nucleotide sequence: TGTGCCAGCAGCCCGCGGACATCTATGAACACTGAAGCTTTCTTT.

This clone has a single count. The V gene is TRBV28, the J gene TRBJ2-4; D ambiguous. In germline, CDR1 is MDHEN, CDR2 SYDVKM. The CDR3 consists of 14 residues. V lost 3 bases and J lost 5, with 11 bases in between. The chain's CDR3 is CASSLLGYQNIQYF. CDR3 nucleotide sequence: TGTGCCAGCAGTTTGCTAGGGTACCAAAACATTCAGTACTTC. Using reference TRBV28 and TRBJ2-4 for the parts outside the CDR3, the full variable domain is DVKVTQSSRYLVKRTGEKVFLECVQDMDHENMFWYRQDPGLGLRLIYFSYDVKMKEKGDIPEGYSVSREKKERFSLILESASTNQTSMYLCASSLLGYQNIQYFGAGTRLSVL.

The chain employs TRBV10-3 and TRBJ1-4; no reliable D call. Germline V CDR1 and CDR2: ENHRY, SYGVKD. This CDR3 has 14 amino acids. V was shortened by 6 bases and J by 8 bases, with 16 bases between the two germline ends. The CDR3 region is CAISPHGSEEKLFF. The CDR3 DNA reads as TGTGCCATCAGCCCACATGGATCAGAAGAAAAACTGTTTTTT.

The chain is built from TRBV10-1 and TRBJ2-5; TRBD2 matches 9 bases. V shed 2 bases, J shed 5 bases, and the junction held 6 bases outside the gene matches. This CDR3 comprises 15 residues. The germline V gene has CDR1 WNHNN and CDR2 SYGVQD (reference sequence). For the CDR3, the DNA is TGCGCCAGCAGTGAGAGGCGGGAGGGCCGGGAGACCCAGTACTTC. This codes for CASSERREGRETQYF.

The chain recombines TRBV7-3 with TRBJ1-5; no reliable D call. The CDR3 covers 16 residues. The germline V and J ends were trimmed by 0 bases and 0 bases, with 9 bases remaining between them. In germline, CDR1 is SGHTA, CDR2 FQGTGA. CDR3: CASSLTSSHSNQPQHF. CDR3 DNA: TGTGCCAGCAGCTTAACCTCTAGTCATAGCAATCAGCCCCAGCATTTT. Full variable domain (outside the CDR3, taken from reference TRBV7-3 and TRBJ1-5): GAGVSQTPSNKVTEKGKYVELRCDPISGHTALYWYRQSLGQGPEFLIYFQGTGAADDSGLPNDRFFAVRPEGSVSTLKIQRTERGDSAVYLCASSLTSSHSNQPQHFGDGTRLSIL.

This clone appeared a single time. The CDR3 region is CASSLFRANTEAFF. The CDR3 DNA reads TGCGCCAGCAGCTTGTTCAGGGCGAACACTGAAGCTTTCTTT. The chain recombines TRBV5-1 with TRBJ1-1, with a possible D match to TRBD1 (5 bases). With 1 base removed from V and 1 base from J, the gap between germline ends came to 8 bases. Germline CDR1 is SGHRS and CDR2 is YFSETQ. The CDR3 totals 14 residues.

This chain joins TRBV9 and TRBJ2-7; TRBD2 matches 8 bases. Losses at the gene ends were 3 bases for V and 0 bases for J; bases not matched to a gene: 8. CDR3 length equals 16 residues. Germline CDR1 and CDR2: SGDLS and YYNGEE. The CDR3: CASSALAGGSSYEQYF. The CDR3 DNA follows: TGTGCCAGCAGCGCCCTAGCGGGTGGAAGCTCCTACGAGCAGTACTTC.

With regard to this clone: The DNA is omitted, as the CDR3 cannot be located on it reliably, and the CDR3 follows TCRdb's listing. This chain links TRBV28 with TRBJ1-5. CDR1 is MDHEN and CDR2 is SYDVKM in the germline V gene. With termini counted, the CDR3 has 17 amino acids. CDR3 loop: CASSTSREGGGNQPQHF.

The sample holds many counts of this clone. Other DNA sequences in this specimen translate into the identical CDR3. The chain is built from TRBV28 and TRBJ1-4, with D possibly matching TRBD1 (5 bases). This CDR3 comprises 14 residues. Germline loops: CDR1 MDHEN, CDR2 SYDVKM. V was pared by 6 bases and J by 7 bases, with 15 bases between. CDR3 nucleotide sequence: TGTGCCAGCAGCCCGGACGGGGGTGGTGAAAAACTGTTTTTT. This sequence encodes CASSPDGGGEKLFF.

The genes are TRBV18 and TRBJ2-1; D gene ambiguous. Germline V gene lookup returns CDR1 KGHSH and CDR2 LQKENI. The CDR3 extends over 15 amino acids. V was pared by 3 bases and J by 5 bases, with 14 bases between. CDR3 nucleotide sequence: TGTGCCAGCTCACCTCTTCGAGAGGCCAACAATGAGCAGTTCTTC. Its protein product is CASSPLREANNEQFF.

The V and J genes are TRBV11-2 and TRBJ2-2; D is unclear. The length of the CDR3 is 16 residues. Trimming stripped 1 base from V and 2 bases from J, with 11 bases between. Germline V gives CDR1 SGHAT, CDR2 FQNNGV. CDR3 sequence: CASSLVRSANTGELFF. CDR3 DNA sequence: TGTGCCAGCAGCTTAGTCCGGTCAGCTAACACCGGGGAGCTGTTTTTT.

CDR3 in amino acids: CATSREEETQYF. In nucleotides, the CDR3 is TGTGCCACCAGCAGAGAAGAAGAGACCCAGTACTTC. The chain carries TRBV15 and TRBJ2-5, with unresolved D. Trimming removed 0 bases from V and 3 bases from J, with 2 bases in between. From germline, CDR1 is LNHNV and CDR2 YYDKDF (reference sequence). The CDR3 extends over 12 amino acids.

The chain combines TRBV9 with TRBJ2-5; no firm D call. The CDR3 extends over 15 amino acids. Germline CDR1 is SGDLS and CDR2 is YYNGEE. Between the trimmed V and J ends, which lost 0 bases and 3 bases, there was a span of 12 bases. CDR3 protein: CASSVVGSTKETQYF. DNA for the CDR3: TGTGCCAGCAGCGTAGTGGGCTCCACAAAAGAGACCCAGTACTTC.

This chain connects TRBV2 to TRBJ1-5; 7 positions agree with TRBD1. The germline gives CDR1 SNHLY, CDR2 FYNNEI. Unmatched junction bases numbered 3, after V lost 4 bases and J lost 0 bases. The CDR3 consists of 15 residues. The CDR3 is CASSATGHSNQPQHF. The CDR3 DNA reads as TGTGCCAGCAGTGCGACAGGGCATAGCAATCAGCCCCAGCATTTT. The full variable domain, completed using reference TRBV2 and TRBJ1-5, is EPEVTQTPSHQVTQMGQEVILRCVPISNHLYFYWYRQILGQKVEFLVSFYNNEISEKSEIFDDQFSVERPDGSNFTLKIRSTKLEDSAMYFCASSATGHSNQPQHFGDGTRLSIL.

CDR3 loop: CASSGTGTGGFEQYF. For the CDR3, the DNA is TGTGCCAGCAGTGGAACCGGGACAGGGGGATTTGAGCAGTACTTC. The V and J genes are TRBV6-6 and TRBJ2-7, with 11 bases identical to TRBD1. CDR1 and CDR2 from the germline V gene are MNHNY and SVGAGI (reference sequence). V lost 5 bases and J lost 7; bases outside the gene matches: 10. This CDR3 is built from 15 residues.

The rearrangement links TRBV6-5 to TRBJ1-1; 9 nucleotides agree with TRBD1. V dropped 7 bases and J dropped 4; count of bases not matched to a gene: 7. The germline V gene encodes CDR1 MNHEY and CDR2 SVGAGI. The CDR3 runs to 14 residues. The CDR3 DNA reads TGTGCCAGCACCCGGACAGGGGTCGGCACTGAAGCTTTCTTT. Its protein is CASTRTGVGTEAFF.

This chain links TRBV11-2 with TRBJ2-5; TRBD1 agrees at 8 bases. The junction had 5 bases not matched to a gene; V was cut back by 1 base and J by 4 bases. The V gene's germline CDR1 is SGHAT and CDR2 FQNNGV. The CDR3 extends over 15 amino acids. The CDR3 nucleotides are TGTGCCAGCAGCTTAGCCACAGGGGGGAGAGAGACCCAGTACTTC. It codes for CASSLATGGRETQYF.